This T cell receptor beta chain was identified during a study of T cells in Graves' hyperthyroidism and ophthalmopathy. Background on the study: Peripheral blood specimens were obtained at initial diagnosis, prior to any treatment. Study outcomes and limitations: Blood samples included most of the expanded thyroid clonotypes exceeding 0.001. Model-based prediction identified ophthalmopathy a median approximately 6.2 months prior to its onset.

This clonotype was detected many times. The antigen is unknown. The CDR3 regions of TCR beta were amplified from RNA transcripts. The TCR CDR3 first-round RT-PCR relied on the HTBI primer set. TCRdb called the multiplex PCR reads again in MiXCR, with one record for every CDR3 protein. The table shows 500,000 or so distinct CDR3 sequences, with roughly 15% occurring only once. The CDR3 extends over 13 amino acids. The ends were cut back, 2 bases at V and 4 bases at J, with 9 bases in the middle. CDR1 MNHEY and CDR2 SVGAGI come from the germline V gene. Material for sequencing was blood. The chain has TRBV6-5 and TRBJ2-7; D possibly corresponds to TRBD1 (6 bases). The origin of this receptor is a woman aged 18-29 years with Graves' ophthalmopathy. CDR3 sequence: CASSYARGYEQYF. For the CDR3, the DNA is TGTGCCAGCAGTTACGCCAGGGGATACGAGCAGTACTTC.